The 30 T cell receptor beta chains listed next were all sequenced from one sample in a study of T-cell reconstitution after alpha-beta-depleted transplantation in children. Researchers prepared the TCRbeta library using unique molecular identifiers, the study reports. TCRdb reprocessed the PCR reads with MiXCR, giving one entry per CDR3 protein. The sample holds about 210,000 distinct CDR3 sequences, around a sixth seen once. This material consisted of PBMCs, mostly from graft donor cells, taken 360 days after TCRalphabeta/CD19-depleted stem cell transplant. These receptors were collected from a male patient aged 2 to 10 who had a stem cell transplant for acute lymphoblastic leukemia, so the T cells may come from the graft donor.

This clonotype was observed a handful of times. This sequence joins TRBV25-1 and TRBJ2-1; perhaps D is TRBD1 or TRBD2 (5 bases each). CDR3 length: 16 residues. CDR1 is MGHDK and CDR2 is SYGVNS in the germline V gene. V gave up 6 bases and J gave up 0 bases, with 15 bases separating them. The CDR3 protein is CASRTDLGLSYNEQFF. DNA for the CDR3: TGTGCCAGCAGGACAGATCTAGGACTCTCCTACAATGAGCAGTTCTTC.

This clonotype was seen repeatedly, ten times or more. This chain joins TRBV24-1 and TRBJ2-5; D is perhaps TRBD2 (7 bases). The ends were cut back, 2 bases at V and 1 base at J, with 19 bases in the middle. This CDR3 is 18 amino acids long. The germline CDR1 and CDR2 sequences are KGHDR and SFDVKD. CDR3 coding DNA: TGTGCCACCAGTGATTCGGGGCTGGGGGGGCACTTCCAAGAGACCCAGTACTTC. Its protein product is CATSDSGLGGHFQETQYF.

V is TRBV2 and J is TRBJ2-7; no clear D. Germline CDR1 and CDR2: SNHLY and FYNNEI. V was clipped by 6 bases and J by 2 bases, with 17 bases between them. This CDR3 is 15 amino acids long. In DNA, the CDR3 is TGTGCCAGCAGCCTCGGCCGGAGTTCAGCCTACGAGCAGTACTTC. Translation gives CASSLGRSSAYEQYF.

J is TRBJ2-3 and V is TRBV5-1, with unresolved D. The CDR3 sequence is 14 residues long. Germline V lookup: CDR1 SGHRS, CDR2 YFSETQ. V lost 2 bases and J 2 bases, leaving 9 bases between the germline ends. In DNA form, the CDR3 reads TGCGCCAGCAGCTTTTGGGCACCCACAGATACGCAGTATTTT. This translates into CASSFWAPTDTQYF. Full variable domain (missing parts from reference TRBV5-1 and TRBJ2-3): KAGVTQTPRYLIKTRGQQVTLSCSPISGHRSVSWYQQTPGQGLQFLFEYFSETQRNKGNFPGRFSGRQFSNSRSEMNVSTLELGDSALYLCASSFWAPTDTQYFGPGTRLTVL.

The chain recombines TRBV20-1 with TRBJ1-1, with a weak D call TRBD1 (6 bases). The CDR3 is 12 residues long. The germline V gene has CDR1 DFQATT and CDR2 SNEGSKA (reference sequence). The germline V and J ends were trimmed by 5 bases and 0 bases, with 7 bases remaining between them. DNA of the CDR3: TGCAGTGCTGGGGGGCTGAACACTGAAGCTTTCTTT. This translates into CSAGGLNTEAFF.

This clonotype was seen ten or more times. This chain uses TRBV5-1 with TRBJ2-7; D ambiguous. V was pared by 6 bases and J by 4 bases, with 14 bases between. The germline CDR1 and CDR2 sequences are SGHRS and YFSETQ. The length of the CDR3 is 13 residues. DNA for the CDR3: TGCGCCAGCATGCTATCTCCCCCTTACGAGCAGTACTTC. Its translation: CASMLSPPYEQYF.

This rearrangement joins TRBV5-5 to TRBJ1-1, with 10 bases aligning to TRBD1. The CDR3 runs to 15 residues. Germline loops: CDR1 SGHKS, CDR2 YYEKEE (reference sequence). J was trimmed by 4 bases and V by 4 bases; bases with no gene match: 7. The CDR3 nucleotides are TGTGCCAGCAGCCCCGGGACAGGGGCGATCACTGAAGCTTTCTTT. Protein product: CASSPGTGAITEAFF.

The V and J genes are TRBV27 and TRBJ2-7; D gene uncertain. The CDR3 is 14 amino acids. Germline V lookup: CDR1 MNHEY, CDR2 SMNVEV (reference sequence). V was clipped by 5 bases and J by 0 bases, with 11 bases between them. This CDR3 is CASSTQATSYEQYF. CDR3 nucleotide sequence: TGTGCCAGCAGTACACAAGCGACCTCCTACGAGCAGTACTTC.

In this sample, this clonotype turned up a few times. CDR3: CASSLEGQGGNQPQHF. DNA for the CDR3: TGTGCCAGCAGCTTAGAGGGACAGGGAGGCAATCAGCCCCAGCATTTT. The chain combines TRBV7-2 with TRBJ1-5, with 9 bases fitting TRBD1. Germline V lookup: CDR1 SGHTA, CDR2 FQGNSA. The V and J ends lost 1 base and 2 bases, in that order; junction bases with no gene match: 3. The CDR3 length is 16 residues.

In this sample, this clonotype turned up a few times. The rearrangement uses TRBV30 and TRBJ2-2; TRBD1 matches 10 bases. Trimming took 2 bases from V and 4 from J; bases not matched to a gene: 4. Germline CDR1 is GTSNPN and CDR2 is SVGIG (reference sequence). The CDR3 contains 15 residues. CDR3 in amino acids: CAWSTGQGTTGELFF. The CDR3 bases are TGTGCCTGGAGTACGGGACAGGGGACCACCGGGGAGCTGTTTTTT.

The chain recombines TRBV5-1 with TRBJ2-1, with D unresolved. V dropped 0 bases and J dropped 0 bases, with 13 bases sitting between them. The CDR3 is made up of 17 amino acids. CDR1 is SGHRS and CDR2 is YFSETQ in the germline V gene. The CDR3: CASSLAVSDPSYNEQFF. The CDR3 bases are TGCGCCAGCAGCTTGGCCGTGTCAGACCCCTCCTACAATGAGCAGTTCTTC.

V and J are TRBV25-1 and TRBJ1-5, with a possible D match to TRBD1 (6 bases). Germline V gives CDR1 MGHDK, CDR2 SYGVNS. The CDR3 totals 15 residues. Trimming left V 5 bases short and J 2 bases short, with 13 bases between. CDR3: CASSPTGSGNQPQHF. The CDR3, as DNA: TGTGCCAGCAGTCCCACAGGGTCCGGCAATCAGCCCCAGCATTTT. The full variable domain, its missing parts supplied by reference TRBV25-1 and TRBJ1-5, is EADIYQTPRYLVIGTGKKITLECSQTMGHDKMYWYQQDPGMELHLIHYSYGVNSTEKGDLSSESTVSRIRTEHFPLTLESARPSHTSQYLCASSPTGSGNQPQHFGDGTRLSIL.

This clonotype was detected a few times. The rearrangement links TRBV10-3 to TRBJ2-5; 9 nucleotides agree with TRBD1. The CDR3 contains 14 residues. The V gene end was trimmed by 3 bases and the J gene end by 2 bases; junction bases not matched to a gene: 1. Germline V lookup: CDR1 ENHRY, CDR2 SYGVKD. The CDR3 bases are TGTGCCATCAGTGAACAGGGGGCGCAAGAGACCCAGTACTTC. Translating gives CAISEQGAQETQYF.

The chain recombines TRBV5-1 with TRBJ2-7; 14 nucleotides agree with TRBD2. Germline V gene data show CDR1 as SGHRS and CDR2 as YFSETQ. The CDR3 is 14 residues long. Losses at the gene ends were 6 bases for V and 5 bases for J; bases not matched to a gene: 4. CDR3 residues: CASNSGLAGDEQYF. CDR3 bases: TGCGCCAGCAACTCGGGACTAGCGGGGGACGAGCAGTACTTC.

In its sample, this clonotype was seen many times. J is TRBJ2-3 and V is TRBV6-5; no clear D gene. The CDR3 covers 16 residues. The ends were cut back, 4 bases at V and 1 base at J, with 15 bases in the middle. CDR1 is MNHEY and CDR2 is SVGAGI in the germline V gene. The CDR3 DNA follows: TGTGCCAGCAGTTGGTCTGGGGTAGGAGGCACAGATACGCAGTATTTT. Translated, it gives CASSWSGVGGTDTQYF.

The table lists this clonotype with many counts. The chain recombines TRBV6-5 with TRBJ2-3; 9 bases agree with TRBD2. Unmatched junction bases numbered 11, after V lost 7 bases and J lost 3 bases. This CDR3 is 16 amino acids long. CDR1 MNHEY and CDR2 SVGAGI come from the germline V gene. In DNA, the CDR3 is TGTGCCAGCAACCCATATAGCGGGGGCGGGACAGATACGCAGTATTTT. Protein product: CASNPYSGGGTDTQYF.

In nucleotides, the CDR3 is TGTGCCAGCAATTCGTCCTGGGGGGACCTGTCCAAAAACATTCAGTACTTC. Its protein is CASNSSWGDLSKNIQYF. The chain carries TRBV2 and TRBJ2-4; the D gene is possibly TRBD2 (6 bases). CDR3 length: 17 amino acids. V lost 7 bases to trimming and J lost 2 bases, with 21 bases between them. CDR1 is SNHLY, CDR2 FYNNEI, per germline.

A few counts support this clonotype. This chain joins TRBV7-2 and TRBJ2-4, with 7 bases matching TRBD1. Germline assignment: CDR1 SGHTA and CDR2 FQGNSA. This CDR3 region has 17 residues. The V segment lost 4 bases and the J segment 4 bases; nucleotides outside the gene matches: 13. Written as DNA, the CDR3 is TGTGCCAGCAGCTCCACAGGGGTCCCAGCGCCTAAAAACATTCAGTACTTC. It specifies CASSSTGVPAPKNIQYF.

This clonotype was seen a handful of times. CDR3: CASSYTGLPRGTDTQYF. DNA of the CDR3: TGTGCCAGCAGCTATACCGGACTCCCCCGGGGCACAGATACGCAGTATTTT. J is TRBJ2-3 and V is TRBV7-2, with a tentative D call TRBD2 (5 bases). The CDR3 is 17 residues long. From germline, CDR1 is SGHTA and CDR2 FQGNSA. Between the trimmed V and J ends, which lost 4 bases and 1 base, there was a span of 18 bases.

Worth noting for this clonotype: A read error may produce the germline difference seen at one junction end. The CDR3: CATSPYGGRTDTQYF. For the CDR3, the DNA is TGTGCCACCAGCCCCTACGGGGGGCGCACAGATACGCAGTATTTT. The chain uses TRBV13 and TRBJ2-3, with D tentatively TRBD2 (7 bases). The CDR3 spans 15 residues. Germline loops: CDR1 PRHDT, CDR2 FYEKMQ (reference sequence).

The CDR3 protein is CASSLQLAAYNEQFF. CDR3 sequence (DNA): TGTGCCAGCAGCCTGCAACTAGCGGCTTACAATGAGCAGTTCTTC. V and J are TRBV7-8 and TRBJ2-1; TRBD2 matches at 8 bases. The CDR3 consists of 15 residues. Germline lookup yields CDR1 SGHVS and CDR2 FQNEAQ. The V segment lost 5 bases and the J segment 4 bases; nucleotides outside the gene matches: 7. Based on the CDR3 plus reference TRBV7-8 and TRBJ2-1, the full variable domain is GAGVSQSPRYKVAKRGQDVALRCDPISGHVSLFWYQQALGQGPEFLTYFQNEAQLDKSGLPSDRFFAERPEGSVSTLKIQRTQQEDSAVYLCASSLQLAAYNEQFFGPGTRLTVL.

A few counts support this clonotype. The chain employs TRBV10-3 and TRBJ2-7; D possibly corresponds to TRBD1 (5 bases). The length of the CDR3 is 14 residues. Germline CDR1 reads ENHRY; CDR2 reads SYGVKD. Trimming took 10 bases from V and 3 from J, leaving 19 bases between them. The CDR3 region is CATDQGPQNYEQYF. The CDR3 bases are TGTGCCACCGATCAGGGCCCTCAAAACTACGAGCAGTACTTC.

This clonotype was counted a few times. Here the CDR3 DNA reads TGCGCCAGCAGCTTGGGGGGCTTAACCTCTGCCTATGGCTACACCTTC. Amino acid sequence: CASSLGGLTSAYGYTF. The chain uses TRBV5-1 and TRBJ1-2; tentatively, D is TRBD1 (5 bases). The germline V gene encodes CDR1 SGHRS and CDR2 YFSETQ. The V end lost 0 bases, the J end lost 4 bases, and 16 bases lay between the germline ends. The CDR3 has 16 amino acids.

This CDR3 is CASTQQGSGTDTQYF. In DNA form, the CDR3 reads TGCGCCAGCACCCAACAGGGGAGCGGCACAGATACGCAGTATTTT. The chain links TRBV5-1 to TRBJ2-3; 7 nucleotides line up with TRBD1. Germline V lookup: CDR1 SGHRS, CDR2 YFSETQ. This CDR3 spans 15 amino acids. Germline trimming cut 6 bases from V and 1 base from J; bases unmatched to any gene: 8.

This sequence joins TRBV3-1 and TRBJ1-1, with a tentative D call TRBD1 (5 bases). This CDR3 contains 14 residues. V was trimmed by 4 bases and J by 5 bases, leaving 14 bases between them. Per the germline V gene, CDR1 is LGHDT and CDR2 is YNNKEL (reference sequence). The CDR3 is CASSPTLGGTEAFF. DNA for the CDR3: TGTGCCAGCAGCCCCACACTCGGGGGAACTGAAGCTTTCTTT.

This clonotype was counted only a few times. The chain recombines TRBV7-8 with TRBJ2-3; a weak D match, TRBD2 (7 bases). The germline CDR1 and CDR2 sequences are SGHVS and FQNEAQ. This CDR3 is 15 amino acids long. V was pared by 1 base and J by 4 bases, with 12 bases between. In nucleotides, the CDR3 is TGTGCCAGCAGCTTAGGGGCGGGGGCCCCAGATACGCAGTATTTT. It translates to CASSLGAGAPDTQYF.

This clonotype has more than one count but fewer than ten. CDR3 bases: TGCGCCAGCAGCTTGGAAGGGGTTCGAGAGACCCAGTACTTC. The encoded protein is CASSLEGVRETQYF. V usage is TRBV5-1 and J usage is TRBJ2-5, with D possibly being TRBD1 (5 bases). With 0 bases removed from V and 4 bases from J, the gap between germline ends came to 10 bases. Germline V gene sequence: CDR1 SGHRS, CDR2 YFSETQ. The CDR3 is made up of 14 amino acids.

This clonotype was recorded at least ten times. The chain combines TRBV4-1 with TRBJ2-1, with 10 bases that match TRBD2. The trim removed 1 base at V and 4 bases at J, leaving 7 bases unmatched. Germline CDR1 and CDR2: MGHRA and YSYEKL. The CDR3 consists of 17 residues. For the CDR3, the DNA is TGCGCCAGCAGCCAAGTTTGGCAAGCGGGAGGGTACAATGAGCAGTTCTTC. It codes for CASSQVWQAGGYNEQFF.

This clonotype was detected only a few times. The rearrangement joins TRBV12-3 or TRBV12-4 to TRBJ1-5; D remains ambiguous. The CDR3 is 15 residues long. V shed 2 bases and J shed 3 bases, with 11 bases lying between them. The CDR3 loop reads CASSLPGNNNQPQHF. The CDR3 DNA sequence: TGTGCCAGCAGTTTACCGGGGAACAACAATCAGCCCCAGCATTTT.

This clonotype showed up just a few times. The chain uses TRBV29-1 and TRBJ1-1; 8 bases align to TRBD1. V was pared by 7 bases and J by 3 bases, with 4 bases of the junction left unmatched. This CDR3 has 12 amino acids. Per the germline V gene, CDR1 is SQVTM and CDR2 is ANQGSEA. The CDR3 here is CSAPGGYTEAFF. CDR3 nucleotide sequence: TGCAGCGCCCCAGGGGGCTACACTGAAGCTTTCTTT. Combining the CDR3 with reference TRBV29-1 and TRBJ1-1 gives the whole variable domain SAVISQKPSRDICQRGTSLTIQCQVDSQVTMMFWYRQQPGQSLTLIATANQGSEATYESGFVIDKFPISRPNLTFSTLTVSNMSPEDSSIYLCSAPGGYTEAFFGQGTRLTVV.